Below are 23 T cell receptor beta chains sequenced from a single sample in a study of CD8+ T cells in alopecia areata. Extraction and reverse transcription of RNA yielded cDNA as the sequencing template. Only in-frame clones appear in the TCRdb table, and some are missing; sequencing was by immunoSEQ multiplex PCR. This table has about 180,000 clones, roughly 46% appearing once. Treatment given: oral pan-JAK inhibitor, 5-10 mg twice daily. The source material was CD8+ T cells sorted from blood, sampled around week 54, from a patient treated with tofacitinib. These receptors were taken from a human donor with alopecia areata.

This chain connects TRBV4-2 to TRBJ2-1; 10 bases are a match to TRBD2. The trim removed 0 bases at V and 6 bases at J, leaving 5 bases unmatched. Germline assignment: CDR1 LGHNA and CDR2 YNFKEQ. The CDR3 runs 16 residues. The CDR3 sequence is CASSQDPAGGLNEQFF. The CDR3 region has the DNA TGTGCCAGCAGCCAAGACCCAGCGGGGGGGCTCAATGAGCAGTTCTTC.

The V gene is TRBV5-1, the J gene TRBJ1-2; 7 nucleotides line up with TRBD1. The germline V gene encodes CDR1 SGHRS and CDR2 YFSETQ. J gave up 2 bases and V 4 bases, and 8 bases lay outside the gene matches. This CDR3 comprises 15 residues. The CDR3 nucleotides are TGCGCCAGCAGCCCCTTGACAGGGCGGAACTATGGCTACACCTTC. Its translation is CASSPLTGRNYGYTF.

This chain links TRBV10-3 with TRBJ2-5; TRBD1 aligns across 12 bases. The ends lost 3 bases at V and 5 bases at J; junction bases unmatched: 4. The CDR3 sequence is 15 residues long. Germline CDR1 and CDR2: ENHRY and SYGVKD. Here the CDR3 reads CAISEGTGGLETQYF. CDR3 DNA: TGTGCCATCAGTGAAGGGACAGGGGGCTTGGAGACCCAGTACTTC.

V gene TRBV29-1 combines with J gene TRBJ2-2; 12 nucleotides agree with TRBD2. The CDR3 is made up of 14 amino acids. CDR1 and CDR2 from the germline V gene are SQVTM and ANQGSEA. V was pared by 0 bases and J by 8 bases, with 1 base of the junction left unmatched. The CDR3 DNA reads as TGCAGCGTTGAAGATGGGACTAGCGGGGGGGAGCTGTTTTTT. Translation gives CSVEDGTSGGELFF.

This chain connects TRBV7-8 to TRBJ1-1, with a weak D call TRBD1 (6 bases). CDR1 SGHVS and CDR2 FQNEAQ come from the germline V gene. Trimming took 1 base from V and 1 from J, leaving 16 bases between them. This CDR3 spans 17 amino acids. The CDR3 loop is CASSLEGVVFPNTEAFF. The CDR3 region has the DNA TGTGCCAGCAGCTTAGAGGGGGTAGTGTTTCCGAACACTGAAGCTTTCTTT. Based on the CDR3 plus reference TRBV7-8 and TRBJ1-1, the full variable domain is GAGVSQSPRYKVAKRGQDVALRCDPISGHVSLFWYQQALGQGPEFLTYFQNEAQLDKSGLPSDRFFAERPEGSVSTLKIQRTQQEDSAVYLCASSLEGVVFPNTEAFFGQGTRLTVV.

V is TRBV6-6 and J is TRBJ1-1; D ambiguous. V was trimmed by 5 bases and J by 0 bases, leaving 4 bases between them. The length of the CDR3 is 12 residues. The V gene's germline CDR1 is MNHNY and CDR2 SVGAGI (reference sequence). CDR3 bases: TGTGCCAGCAGTGTAATGAACACTGAAGCTTTCTTT. Amino acid sequence: CASSVMNTEAFF.

The rearrangement joins TRBV16 to TRBJ2-7; D ambiguous. Trimming left V 1 base short and J 2 bases short, with 9 bases between. Germline CDR1 and CDR2: KGHSY and FQNENV. This CDR3 spans 14 amino acids. The CDR3 DNA sequence: TGTGCCAGCAGCCAATTAGTCATTACCTACGAGCAGTACTTC. This codes for CASSQLVITYEQYF.

The chain recombines TRBV13 with TRBJ2-3; D ambiguous. The germline V gene encodes CDR1 PRHDT and CDR2 FYEKMQ (reference sequence). With 0 bases removed from V and 1 base from J, the gap between germline ends came to 8 bases. This CDR3 contains 15 residues. This CDR3 is CASSLGSRRTDTQYF. CDR3 coding DNA: TGTGCCAGCAGCTTAGGCTCGAGGCGCACAGATACGCAGTATTTT.

The genes are TRBV19 and TRBJ2-5; TRBD2 matches at 10 bases. The length of the CDR3 is 15 residues. J was trimmed by 5 bases and V by 4 bases; bases with no gene match: 7. Germline assignment: CDR1 LNHDA and CDR2 SQIVND (reference sequence). The DNA for the CDR3 is TGTGCCAGTAGTAAGCTAGCGGGGGCCCTGGAGACCCAGTACTTC. Translated, it gives CASSKLAGALETQYF. Together with reference TRBV19 and TRBJ2-5, the CDR3 gives the full variable domain: DGGITQSPKYLFRKEGQNVTLSCEQNLNHDAMYWYRQDPGQGLRLIYYSQIVNDFQKGDIAEGYSVSREKKESFPLTVTSAQKNPTAFYLCASSKLAGALETQYFGPGTRLLVL.

The sample holds a few counts of this clone. The genes are TRBV11-1 and TRBJ1-1; the match to TRBD1 covers 8 bases. Trimming removed 4 bases from V and 3 bases from J; junction bases left unmatched: 1. Germline values: CDR1 SGHAT, CDR2 FQDESV (reference sequence). The CDR3 has 13 amino acids. The CDR3 region has the DNA TGTGCCAGCAGCTCGACAGGGGACACTGAAGCTTTCTTT. Residues: CASSSTGDTEAFF.

The chain carries TRBV29-1 and TRBJ1-5, with D hard to call. Germline CDR1 SQVTM, CDR2 ANQGSEA. This CDR3 is 13 amino acids long. Trimming removed 4 bases at V and 1 base at J, with 8 bases between. CDR3 amino acids: CSVAGKSNQPQHF. The DNA of the CDR3 is TGCAGCGTTGCCGGGAAGAGCAATCAGCCCCAGCATTTT.

The V call is TRBV7-9, the J call TRBJ1-4; D uncertain. Germline CDR1 is SEHNR and CDR2 is FQNEAQ (reference sequence). V lost 1 base, J lost 7 bases, and 7 bases lay in between. The CDR3 consists of 13 residues. In DNA form, the CDR3 reads TGTGCCAGCAGCTTAGACAATGGTGAAAAACTGTTTTTT. Its protein is CASSLDNGEKLFF.

V gene TRBV30 combines with J gene TRBJ2-5, with 8 bases aligning to TRBD1. This CDR3 spans 14 amino acids. V shed 1 base and J 4 bases; nucleotides not matched to a gene: 5. Germline V gene sequence: CDR1 GTSNPN, CDR2 SVGIG (reference sequence). In nucleotides, the CDR3 is TGTGCCTGGAGTGGCCTAGGGACAGGAGAGACCCAGTACTTC. It is translated as CAWSGLGTGETQYF.

This clone was found a few times. The chain links TRBV5-4 to TRBJ1-5, with D perhaps matching TRBD1 (5 bases). The germline V and J ends were trimmed by 1 base and 4 bases, with 12 bases remaining between them. The germline gives CDR1 SGHNT, CDR2 YYREEE (reference sequence). CDR3 length equals 15 residues. The CDR3 spells CASSLNGGWNQPQHF. CDR3 DNA sequence: TGTGCCAGCAGCTTGAACGGGGGTTGGAATCAGCCCCAGCATTTT.

J is TRBJ2-3 and V is TRBV27, with D perhaps TRBD1 (6 bases). Germline V gene data show CDR1 as MNHEY and CDR2 as SMNVEV (reference sequence). The CDR3 length is 14 residues. V was pared by 3 bases and J by 1 base, with 8 bases between. CDR3 sequence reads: CASSLWGRTDTQYF. In nucleotides, the CDR3 is TGTGCCAGCAGTTTGTGGGGGCGCACAGATACGCAGTATTTT.

CDR3 in DNA: TGTGCCAGCAGCCGGGGGTACGGCGAGCAGTACTTC. Amino acids: CASSRGYGEQYF. This chain connects TRBV14 to TRBJ2-7; D is possibly TRBD1 or TRBD2 (5 bases each). V was shortened by 4 bases and J by 6 bases, with 10 bases between the two germline ends. CDR1 and CDR2 from the germline V gene are SGHDN and FVKESK. The CDR3 runs 12 residues. The full variable domain, with the rest looked up from reference TRBV14 and TRBJ2-7, is EAGVTQFPSHSVIEKGQTVTLRCDPISGHDNLYWYRRVMGKEIKFLLHFVKESKQDESGMPNNRFLAERTGGTYSTLKVQPAELEDSGVYFCASSRGYGEQYFGPGTRLTVT.

This chain joins TRBV27 and TRBJ2-3; either TRBD1 or TRBD2 may supply D (5 bases each). The CDR3 is 14 amino acids. Looked up from germline, CDR1 is MNHEY and CDR2 is SMNVEV (reference sequence). V was shortened by 6 bases and J by 3 bases, with 13 bases between the two germline ends. The CDR3 bases are TGTGCCAGCAGGCAGGGACGAAGGACAGATACGCAGTATTTT. This codes for CASRQGRRTDTQYF.

The chain carries TRBV6-4 and TRBJ1-2; D is perhaps TRBD1 (5 bases). Looked up from germline, CDR1 is MRHNA and CDR2 is SNTAGT. Trimming removed 6 bases from V and 6 bases from J, with 17 bases in between. The CDR3 covers 14 residues. CDR3 residues: CASSPRGGLDGYTF. Written as DNA, the CDR3 is TGTGCCAGCAGCCCACGGGGGGGATTGGATGGCTACACCTTC.

The CDR3 loop reads CASSLSGAYEQYF. As DNA, the CDR3 is TGTGCCAGCAGCTTGTCAGGGGCCTACGAGCAGTACTTC. The chain combines TRBV11-2 with TRBJ2-7; perhaps TRBD1 as D (6 bases). CDR3 length: 13 amino acids. V was pared by 3 bases and J by 2 bases, with 8 bases between. From germline, CDR1 is SGHAT and CDR2 FQNNGV.

This clone came up once. The V gene is TRBV6-5, the J gene TRBJ2-5; D is perhaps TRBD1 (6 bases). This CDR3 is 15 amino acids long. Germline V gene sequence: CDR1 MNHEY, CDR2 SVGAGI. V shed 6 bases and J shed 0 bases, with 14 bases lying between them. CDR3 sequence: CASRGRDNHQETQYF. The CDR3 DNA follows: TGTGCCAGCAGGGGCCGGGACAACCACCAAGAGACCCAGTACTTC.

The chain is built from TRBV7-9 and TRBJ2-6; D is perhaps TRBD1 (7 bases). Germline loops: CDR1 SEHNR, CDR2 FQNEAQ (reference sequence). Trimming pared 5 bases from V and 0 bases from J, leaving 17 bases between. The CDR3 loop spans 18 amino acids. In DNA, the CDR3 is TGTGCCAGCAGCGTTCCAGGGGGGCAAATCTCTGGGGCCAACGTCCTGACTTTC. This translates into CASSVPGGQISGANVLTF.

The V call is TRBV27, the J call TRBJ2-1; 7 positions match TRBD2. CDR3 length: 14 residues. V dropped 2 bases and J dropped 6; count of bases not matched to a gene: 4. Germline V gene lookup returns CDR1 MNHEY and CDR2 SMNVEV (reference sequence). The DNA of the CDR3 is TGTGCCAGCAGTTTAACCTCGGGGGGCAATGAGCAGTTCTTC. The encoded protein is CASSLTSGGNEQFF.

Concerning this clone: This sample also contains other DNA sequences that code for the same CDR3. This chain uses TRBV30 with TRBJ2-7; D uncertain. The CDR3 spans 12 residues. The germline V and J ends were trimmed by 0 bases and 7 bases, with 10 bases remaining between them. The germline gives CDR1 GTSNPN, CDR2 SVGIG (reference sequence). The CDR3 nucleotides are TGTGCCTGGAGTGTACTTGGAAGTGAGCAGTACTTC. It yields the protein CAWSVLGSEQYF.